This T cell receptor (beta chain) comes out of a study of cytomegalovirus exposure and HLA in healthy donors. PCR amplification relied on 60 Vbeta primers (plus 13 Jbeta primers). Profiled with immunoSEQ multiplex PCR; TCRdb holds only in-frame clones, not every one. The sample shows roughly 150,000 clones, 80% of them seen only once. Trimming took off 0 bases at V and 7 bases at J, with 22 bases between the two ends. Germline V gene data show CDR1 as SGHVS and CDR2 as FNYEAQ. This CDR3 spans 17 amino acids. This clone turned up a few times. Material: PBMCs. This TCR was recovered from a man aged 18 to 29 in good health and CMV-seropositive. V gene TRBV7-6 combines with J gene TRBJ2-7; perhaps TRBD2 as D (6 bases). CDR3 in DNA: TGTGCCAGCAGCTTAGCGCCGTCCAGGGAGGCACTGGGGGAGCAGTACTTC. Protein: CASSLAPSREALGEQYF.